This T cell receptor beta chain was sequenced during a study of blood T cells in healthy people across ages. A second PCR of about 6 to 11 cycles used a sample-barcoded 5' primer and a J-beta primer mix. TCRdb fed the 5' RACE reads into MiXCR, producing one record per CDR3 protein. Of about 1 million distinct CDR3 sequences in the sample, around 45% were seen once. This clonotype has more than one count but fewer than ten. Samples each had at least 5 micrograms of total RNA extracted. CDR1 SQVTM and CDR2 ANQGSEA come from the germline V gene. With 4 bases removed from V and 0 bases from J, the gap between germline ends came to 8 bases. The CDR3 contains 13 residues.

Material: blood. The chain recombines TRBV29-1 with TRBJ2-3, with no clear D. This receptor was identified in a woman between 55 and 75 years old in good health. The CDR3 sequence is CSVGRDSTDTQYF. CDR3 DNA: TGCAGCGTTGGCCGTGACAGCACAGATACGCAGTATTTT.